This T cell receptor beta chain was identified in a study of immune evolution from preneoplasia to lung adenocarcinoma (dated by TCRdb to about 2021). In the study overall: The study profiled immune contexture across lung adenocarcinoma precursors and invasive adenocarcinoma using immune gene expression, TCR sequencing and multiplex immunofluorescence. Resected precursor lesions (AAH, AIS, MIA) and invasive adenocarcinomas were compared against paired morphologically normal lung tissue. Sample size was based on specimen availability rather than a prior power calculation. The immune data were integrated with whole exome sequencing and methylation data obtained from the same cohort of nodules. The overall cohort comprised just under 55 patients with pulmonary nodules who underwent surgical resection. TCR sequencing data came from 50 to 55 patients. According to the study, 100 to 120 samples went through TCR sequencing. POLYSOLVER was used to infer class I HLA alleles from exome data, and LOHHLA was used to detect allele-specific HLA loss.

Paper-wide results and their limitations: The findings were based on association rather than direct causation, and larger cohorts with long-term follow-up and longitudinal biopsies were deemed needed. Top T cell clone frequencies were highest in normal lung and appeared to decrease progressively from AAH through AIS, MIA and invasive adenocarcinoma. Clonality was highest in normal lung, while later-stage lesions appeared to have lower clonality but higher T cell density and diversity. All patients were from Japan and China, so applicability to Western populations was uncertain.

V is clipped by 4 bases and J by 4 bases, and the sequence between their germline boundaries is 17 bases long. Based on the germline V gene, the CDR1 and CDR2 sequences are MNHEY and SVGAGI. The CDR3 numbers 15 residues from cysteine through phenylalanine. Kept here is only the CDR3 DNA, which spans 45 bases and is read in frame from base 1. The patients had resection in Japan or China between the mid-2010s and the late 2010s. Two lung cancer pathologists independently reviewed H&E slides to confirm the histologic diagnosis of every case. The AllPrep DNA/RNA FFPE Kit was used to isolate DNA from FFPE tissue. The immunoSEQ hsTCRbeta Kit was used to sequence TCR beta CDR3 regions from DNA. From the authors' description of their analysis: TCR sequencing data were analysed with the ImmunoSEQ Analyzer. T cell clonality was defined as 1 minus Pielou's evenness computed on productive rearrangements. The inverse Simpson index, applied to productive templates, was used to measure T cell diversity. T cell density was expressed as TCR beta template counts normalized to usable DNA, with usable DNA estimated by amplifying and sequencing housekeeping genes. Two-sided Kruskal-Wallis tests were used to compare TCR metrics between histologic stages. The table was pulled from immuneACCESS by TCRdb, which kept in-frame rearrangements only. Such tables lose some clones; where checked, under half of the loss comes from unresolved V genes, and the rest has no known cause. For V, J and clone size, that table is used; D and trimming come from the DNA. The sample yields 4,500 to 5,000 clones; 75% to 85% were counted once. About 9.9% of the sample lies in the top ten.

As for this clone: Its binding antigen is unknown. No base qualities exist here, and no much larger clone lies one base off it.

The V and J genes are TRBV6-5 and TRBJ2-7; D gene: possibly TRBD1, on 6 matching bases. This clonotype originated in a donor older than 65 with lung adenocarcinoma. The source material was FFPE adjacent normal lung tissue. Here the CDR3 is given as CASSFISRGAYEQYF. The DNA reads TGTGCCAGCAGTTTCATATCCAGGGGCGCGTACGAGCAGTACTTC.